This entry features one T cell receptor beta chain sequence. TCRdb's copy holds only in-frame clones and misses some; the assay was immunoSEQ multiplex PCR. This table has roughly 11,000 clones, around 83% appearing once. The data stem from a study of tumor-infiltrating lymphocytes in localized non-small cell lung cancer. The CDR3 loop spans 12 amino acids. Germline CDR1 SNHLY, CDR2 FYNNEI. The ends lost 6 bases at V and 8 bases at J; junction bases unmatched: 6. This clonotype was obtained from a human donor with non-small cell lung cancer. The J gene is TRBJ1-1, the V gene TRBV2; TRBD1 agrees at 7 bases. The sequencing sample was made of lung tumor tissue. The CDR3 DNA reads as TGTGCCAGCAGAGGGGACAGTATGGAAGCTTTCTTT. It encodes CASRGDSMEAFF.